This paragraph reports one T cell receptor (beta chain). CDR1 and CDR2 (germline): SGHRS, YFSETQ. The junction had 7 bases not matched to a gene; V was cut back by 4 bases and J by 7 bases. This CDR3 spans 15 amino acids. The source of the sample is a study of cytomegalovirus exposure and HLA in healthy donors. The protocol was immunoSEQ multiplex PCR, while the TCRdb copy is restricted to in-frame clones and leaves out a portion. The profile covers 300,000 to 350,000 clones, with approximately 91% appearing a single time and around 0.91% taken by the ten largest. The receptor was isolated from a man aged 25 to 40 in good health and CMV-seronegative. The chain recombines TRBV5-1 with TRBJ2-1, with TRBD1 identical over 11 bases. The sample consisted of PBMCs. The DNA for the CDR3 is TGCGCCAGCAGCGTTGGACAGGGGGCGCATAATGAGCAGTTCTTC. Translating gives CASSVGQGAHNEQFF.